Following are 6 T cell receptor beta chains from one sample sequenced in a study of blood T cell repertoires in COVID-19. The method was immunoSEQ multiplex PCR; TCRdb's version includes in-frame clones alone and lacks a portion of them. The sample records more than 250,000 clones, approximately 83% being singletons. The sample consisted of peripheral blood. The receptors derive from a woman aged 25 to 39 who had recovered from COVID-19.

The chain carries TRBV19 and TRBJ2-1, with a tentative D call TRBD2 (6 bases). Germline V CDR1 and CDR2: LNHDA, SQIVND (reference sequence). V lost 10 bases and J lost 7, with 17 bases in between. This CDR3 contains 13 residues. The CDR3 DNA follows: TGTGCCACCACGGAGGGGTCTAATAATGAGCAGTTCTTC. Protein sequence: CATTEGSNNEQFF.

The chain links TRBV29-1 to TRBJ2-7; tentative D call: TRBD1 (6 bases). This CDR3 comprises 14 residues. Between the trimmed V and J ends, which lost 0 bases and 6 bases, there was a span of 15 bases. Germline CDR1 reads SQVTM; CDR2 reads ANQGSEA. CDR3 protein: CSVEENRVRGEQYF. CDR3 bases: TGCAGCGTTGAAGAGAACAGGGTTCGGGGCGAGCAGTACTTC.

The chain joins TRBV5-6 to TRBJ1-2; 9 bases agree with TRBD1. This CDR3 has 13 residues. Germline-derived CDR1 and CDR2 are SGHDT and YYEEEE. Losses at the gene ends were 5 bases for V and 7 bases for J; bases not matched to a gene: 6. This chain's CDR3 is CASSRVQGAGYTF. The CDR3 DNA sequence: TGTGCCAGCAGTAGGGTACAGGGGGCTGGCTACACCTTC.

The rearrangement joins TRBV6-5 to TRBJ1-2; D is uncertain. The V end lost 0 bases, the J end lost 6 bases, and 5 bases lay between the germline ends. The V gene's germline CDR1 is MNHEY and CDR2 SVGAGI. CDR3 length: 12 amino acids. CDR3 residues: CASSYSRDGYTF. In DNA form, the CDR3 reads TGTGCCAGCAGTTACTCCCGGGATGGCTACACCTTC.

V gene TRBV6-2 or TRBV6-3 combines with J gene TRBJ2-2; tentatively, D is TRBD1 (7 bases). The CDR3 sequence is 17 residues long. Germline assignment: CDR1 MNHEY and CDR2 SVGEGT. The V gene lost 2 bases and the J gene lost 7 bases, with 20 bases spanning the gap. The DNA of the CDR3 is TGTGCCAGCAGTTACGGGCAGGGGGAGTGGCGGGACGGGGAGCTGTTTTTT. Protein: CASSYGQGEWRDGELFF.

This chain links TRBV19 with TRBJ2-1, with TRBD2 matching over 8 bases. Germline V gene lookup returns CDR1 LNHDA and CDR2 SQIVND (reference sequence). This CDR3 comprises 15 residues. The junction had 6 bases not matched to a gene; V was cut back by 5 bases and J by 3 bases. The DNA of the CDR3 is TGTGCCAGTAGTCTGGGACTAGGGCTCTACAATGAGCAGTTCTTC. It codes for CASSLGLGLYNEQFF. The entire variable domain, with the rest obtained from reference TRBV19 and TRBJ2-1, is as follows: DGGITQSPKYLFRKEGQNVTLSCEQNLNHDAMYWYRQDPGQGLRLIYYSQIVNDFQKGDIAEGYSVSREKKESFPLTVTSAQKNPTAFYLCASSLGLGLYNEQFFGPGTRLTVL.